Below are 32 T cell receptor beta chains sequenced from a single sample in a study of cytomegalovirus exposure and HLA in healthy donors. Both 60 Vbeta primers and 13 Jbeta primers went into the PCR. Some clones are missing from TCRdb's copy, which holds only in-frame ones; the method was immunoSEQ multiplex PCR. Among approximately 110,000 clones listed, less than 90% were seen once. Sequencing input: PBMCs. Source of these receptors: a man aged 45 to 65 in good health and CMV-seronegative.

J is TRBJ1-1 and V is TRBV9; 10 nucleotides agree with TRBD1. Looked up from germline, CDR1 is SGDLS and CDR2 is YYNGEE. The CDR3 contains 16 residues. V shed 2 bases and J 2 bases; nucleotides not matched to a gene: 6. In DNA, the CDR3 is TGTGCCAGCAGCGTGGCCGGGACAGGGGTAAACACTGAAGCTTTCTTT. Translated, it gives CASSVAGTGVNTEAFF.

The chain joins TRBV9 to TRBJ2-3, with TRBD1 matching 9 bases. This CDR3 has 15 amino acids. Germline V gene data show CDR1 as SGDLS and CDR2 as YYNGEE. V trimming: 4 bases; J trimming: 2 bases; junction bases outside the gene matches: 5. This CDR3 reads CASSFRQGDTDTQYF. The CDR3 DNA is TGTGCCAGCAGCTTTCGACAGGGGGACACAGATACGCAGTATTTT.

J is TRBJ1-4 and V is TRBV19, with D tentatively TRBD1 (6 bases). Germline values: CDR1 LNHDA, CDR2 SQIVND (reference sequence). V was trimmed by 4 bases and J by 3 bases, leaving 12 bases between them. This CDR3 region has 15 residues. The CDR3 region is CASSTGGASNEKLFF. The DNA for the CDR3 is TGTGCCAGTAGTACGGGGGGGGCATCTAATGAAAAACTGTTTTTT.

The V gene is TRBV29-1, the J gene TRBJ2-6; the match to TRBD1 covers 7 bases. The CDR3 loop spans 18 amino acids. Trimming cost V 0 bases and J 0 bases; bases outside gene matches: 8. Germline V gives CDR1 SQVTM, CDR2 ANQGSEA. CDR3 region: CSVEDRGTVNSGANVLTF. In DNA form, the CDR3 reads TGCAGCGTTGAAGACAGGGGGACAGTAAACTCTGGGGCCAACGTCCTGACTTTC.

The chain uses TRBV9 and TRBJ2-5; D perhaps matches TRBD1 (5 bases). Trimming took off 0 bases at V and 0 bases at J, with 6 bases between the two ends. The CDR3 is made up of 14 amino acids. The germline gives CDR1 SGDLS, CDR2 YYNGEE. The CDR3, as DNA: TGTGCCAGCAGCGTAGGGACATACCAAGAGACCCAGTACTTC. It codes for CASSVGTYQETQYF.

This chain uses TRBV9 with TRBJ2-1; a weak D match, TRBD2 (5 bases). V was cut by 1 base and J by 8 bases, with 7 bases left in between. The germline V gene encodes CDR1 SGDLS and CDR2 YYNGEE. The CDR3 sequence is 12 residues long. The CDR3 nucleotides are TGTGCCAGCAGCGTAACGGGGTATGAGCAGTTCTTC. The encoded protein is CASSVTGYEQFF. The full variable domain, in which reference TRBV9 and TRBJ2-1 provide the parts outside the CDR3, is DSGVTQTPKHLITATGQRVTLRCSPRSGDLSVYWYQQSLDQGLQFLIQYYNGEERAKGNILERFSAQQFPDLHSELNLSSLELGDSALYFCASSVTGYEQFFGPGTRLTVL.

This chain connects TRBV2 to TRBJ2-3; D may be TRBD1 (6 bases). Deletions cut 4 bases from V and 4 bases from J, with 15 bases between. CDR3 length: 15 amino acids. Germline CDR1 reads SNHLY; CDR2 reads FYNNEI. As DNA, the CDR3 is TGTGCCAGCAGTGGGAACCCCAAGGGGGCAGATACGCAGTATTTT. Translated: CASSGNPKGADTQYF.

In nucleotides, the CDR3 is TGTGCCAGTTCTGAAAAGCCCTATAATTCACCCCTCCACTTT. Protein: CASSEKPYNSPLHF. V gene TRBV27 combines with J gene TRBJ1-6; no clear D. The V end lost 9 bases, the J end lost 2 bases, and 11 bases lay between the germline ends. This CDR3 region has 14 residues. Germline CDR1 reads MNHEY; CDR2 reads SMNVEV (reference sequence).

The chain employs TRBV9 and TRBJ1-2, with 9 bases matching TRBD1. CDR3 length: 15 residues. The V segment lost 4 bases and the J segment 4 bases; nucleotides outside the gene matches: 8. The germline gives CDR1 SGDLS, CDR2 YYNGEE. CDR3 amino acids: CASSFRQGEGYGYTF. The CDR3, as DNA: TGTGCCAGCAGCTTTCGACAGGGGGAAGGCTATGGCTACACCTTC.

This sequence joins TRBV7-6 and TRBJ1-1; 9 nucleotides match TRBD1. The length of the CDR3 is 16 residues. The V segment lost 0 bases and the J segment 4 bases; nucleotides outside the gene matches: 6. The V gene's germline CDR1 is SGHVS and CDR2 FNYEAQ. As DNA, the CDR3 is TGTGCCAGCAGCTTAGCCCCTAGGGACAGGGCCACTGAAGCTTTCTTT. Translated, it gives CASSLAPRDRATEAFF.

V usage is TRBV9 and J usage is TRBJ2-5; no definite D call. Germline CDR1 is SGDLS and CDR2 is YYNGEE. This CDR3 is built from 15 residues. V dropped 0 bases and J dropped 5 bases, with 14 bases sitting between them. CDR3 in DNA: TGTGCCAGCAGCGTAGGTGTGACAACAAGGGAGACCCAGTACTTC. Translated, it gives CASSVGVTTRETQYF.

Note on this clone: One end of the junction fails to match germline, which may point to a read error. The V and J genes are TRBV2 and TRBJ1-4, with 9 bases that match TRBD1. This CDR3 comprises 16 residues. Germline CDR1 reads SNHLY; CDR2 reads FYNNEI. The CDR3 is CARRGQGLGNREKLFF. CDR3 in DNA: TGTGCCCGCAGGGGACAGGGTCTAGGTAATAGGGAAAAACTGTTTTTT.

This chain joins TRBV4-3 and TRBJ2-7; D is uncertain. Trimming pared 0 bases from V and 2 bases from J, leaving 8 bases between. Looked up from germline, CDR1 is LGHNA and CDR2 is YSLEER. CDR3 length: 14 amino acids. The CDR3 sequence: CASSQENTAYEQYF. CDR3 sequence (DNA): TGCGCCAGCAGCCAAGAAAACACAGCCTACGAGCAGTACTTC.

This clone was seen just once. CDR3 coding DNA: TGTGCCAGCACCCTGACAGGGGCAACTAATGAAAAACTGTTTTTT. It codes for CASTLTGATNEKLFF. The V and J genes are TRBV28 and TRBJ1-4; 8 bases are a match to TRBD1. Germline CDR1 reads MDHEN; CDR2 reads SYDVKM. Trimming cost V 7 bases and J 0 bases; bases outside gene matches: 4. This CDR3 has 15 residues.

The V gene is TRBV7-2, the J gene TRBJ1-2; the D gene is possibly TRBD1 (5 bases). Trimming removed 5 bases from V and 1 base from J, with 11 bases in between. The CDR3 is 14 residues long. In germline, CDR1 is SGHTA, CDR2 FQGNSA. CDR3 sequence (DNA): TGTGCCAGCAGCACACCGACAGTTAACTATGGCTACACCTTC. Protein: CASSTPTVNYGYTF.

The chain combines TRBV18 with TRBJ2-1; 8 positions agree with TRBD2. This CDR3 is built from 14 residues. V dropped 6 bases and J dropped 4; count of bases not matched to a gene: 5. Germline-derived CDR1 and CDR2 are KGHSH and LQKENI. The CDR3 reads CASSPGLDYNEQFF. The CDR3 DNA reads TGTGCCAGCTCGCCGGGACTAGATTACAATGAGCAGTTCTTC.

The CDR3 DNA reads as TGTGCCAGCAGTTACCGCGGAATCACAGATACGCAGTATTTT. Protein sequence: CASSYRGITDTQYF. This chain links TRBV6-5 with TRBJ2-3; no reliable D call. The germline V and J ends were trimmed by 2 bases and 2 bases, with 8 bases remaining between them. This CDR3 contains 14 residues. The germline gives CDR1 MNHEY, CDR2 SVGAGI.

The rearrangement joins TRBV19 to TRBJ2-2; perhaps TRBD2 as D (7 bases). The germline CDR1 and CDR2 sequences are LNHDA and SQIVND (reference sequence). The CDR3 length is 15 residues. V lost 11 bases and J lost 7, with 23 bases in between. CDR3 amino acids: CASRGSGVVDGELFF. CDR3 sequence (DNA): TGTGCCTCGCGGGGGTCAGGGGTAGTTGACGGGGAGCTGTTTTTT.

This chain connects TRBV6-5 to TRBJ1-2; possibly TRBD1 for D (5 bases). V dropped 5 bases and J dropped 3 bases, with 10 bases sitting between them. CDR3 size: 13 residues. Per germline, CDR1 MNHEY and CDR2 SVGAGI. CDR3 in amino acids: CASSNTGHYGYTF. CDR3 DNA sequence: TGTGCCAGCAGTAATACAGGACACTATGGCTACACCTTC.

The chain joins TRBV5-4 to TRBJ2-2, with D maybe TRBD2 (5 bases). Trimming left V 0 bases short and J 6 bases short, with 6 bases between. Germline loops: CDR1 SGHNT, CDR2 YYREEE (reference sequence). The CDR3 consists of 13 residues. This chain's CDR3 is CASSLGTPGELFF. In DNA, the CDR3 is TGTGCCAGCAGCTTGGGGACTCCCGGGGAGCTGTTTTTT.

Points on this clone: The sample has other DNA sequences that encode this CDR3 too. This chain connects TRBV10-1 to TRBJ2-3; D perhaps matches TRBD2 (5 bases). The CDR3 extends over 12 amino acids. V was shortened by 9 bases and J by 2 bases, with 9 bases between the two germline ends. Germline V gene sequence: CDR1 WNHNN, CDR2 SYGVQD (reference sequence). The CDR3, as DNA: TGCGCCAGAGAGGGTCCCACAGATACGCAGTATTTT. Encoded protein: CAREGPTDTQYF.

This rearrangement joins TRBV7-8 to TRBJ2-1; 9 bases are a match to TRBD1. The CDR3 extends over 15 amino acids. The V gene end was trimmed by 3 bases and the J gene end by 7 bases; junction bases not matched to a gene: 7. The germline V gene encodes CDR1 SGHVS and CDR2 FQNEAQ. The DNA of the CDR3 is TGTGCCAGCAGCTTGTTACAGGGGGCCTGGAATGAGCAGTTCTTC. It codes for CASSLLQGAWNEQFF.

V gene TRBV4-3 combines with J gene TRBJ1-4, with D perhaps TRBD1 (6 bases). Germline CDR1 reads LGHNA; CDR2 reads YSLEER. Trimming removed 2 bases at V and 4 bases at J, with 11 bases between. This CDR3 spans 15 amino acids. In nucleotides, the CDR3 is TGCGCCAGCAGCCAATCACAGGGATATAATGAAAAACTGTTTTTT. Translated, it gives CASSQSQGYNEKLFF.

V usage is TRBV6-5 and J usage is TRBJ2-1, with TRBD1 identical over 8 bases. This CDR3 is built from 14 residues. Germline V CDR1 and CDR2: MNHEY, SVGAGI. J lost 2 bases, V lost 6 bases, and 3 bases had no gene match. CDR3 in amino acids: CASSSDRAYNEQFF. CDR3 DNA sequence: TGTGCCAGCAGCTCGGACAGGGCCTACAATGAGCAGTTCTTC.

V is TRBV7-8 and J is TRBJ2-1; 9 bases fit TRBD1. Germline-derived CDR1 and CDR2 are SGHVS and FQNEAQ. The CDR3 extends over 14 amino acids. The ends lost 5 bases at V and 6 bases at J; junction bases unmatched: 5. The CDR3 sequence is CASSHNRGRNEQFF. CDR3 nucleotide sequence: TGTGCCAGCAGCCATAACAGGGGGCGCAATGAGCAGTTCTTC.

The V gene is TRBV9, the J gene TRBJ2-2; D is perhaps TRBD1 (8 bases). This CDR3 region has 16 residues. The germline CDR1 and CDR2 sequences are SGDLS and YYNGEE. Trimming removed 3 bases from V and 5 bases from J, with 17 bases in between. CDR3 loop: CASSALTGEGTGELFF. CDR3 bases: TGTGCCAGCAGCGCCCTGACAGGGGAGGGTACCGGGGAGCTGTTTTTT.

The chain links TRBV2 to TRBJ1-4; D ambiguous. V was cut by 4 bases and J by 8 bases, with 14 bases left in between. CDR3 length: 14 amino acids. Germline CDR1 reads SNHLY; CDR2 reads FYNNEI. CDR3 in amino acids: CASSGLETGEKLFF. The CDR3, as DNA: TGTGCCAGCAGTGGCCTCGAGACGGGGGAAAAACTGTTTTTT.

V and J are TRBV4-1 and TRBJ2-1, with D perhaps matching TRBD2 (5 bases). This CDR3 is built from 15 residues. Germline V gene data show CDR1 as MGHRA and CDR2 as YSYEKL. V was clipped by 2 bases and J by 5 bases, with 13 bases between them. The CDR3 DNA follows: TGCGCCAGCAGCCAACTGACTCTAGCTGACAATGAGCAGTTCTTC. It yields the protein CASSQLTLADNEQFF.

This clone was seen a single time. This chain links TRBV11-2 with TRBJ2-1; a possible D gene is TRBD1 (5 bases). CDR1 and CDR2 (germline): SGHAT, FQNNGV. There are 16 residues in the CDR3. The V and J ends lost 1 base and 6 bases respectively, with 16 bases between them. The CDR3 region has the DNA TGTGCCAGCAGCTTAGTACGGACATCTTCGGGCAATGAGCAGTTCTTC. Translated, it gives CASSLVRTSSGNEQFF.

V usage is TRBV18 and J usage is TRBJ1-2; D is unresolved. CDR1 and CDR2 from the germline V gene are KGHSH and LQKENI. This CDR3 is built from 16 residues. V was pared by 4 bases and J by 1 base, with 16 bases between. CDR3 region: CASSRSVSGFNYGYTF. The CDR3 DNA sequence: TGTGCCAGCTCACGCTCCGTGAGCGGATTTAACTATGGCTACACCTTC.

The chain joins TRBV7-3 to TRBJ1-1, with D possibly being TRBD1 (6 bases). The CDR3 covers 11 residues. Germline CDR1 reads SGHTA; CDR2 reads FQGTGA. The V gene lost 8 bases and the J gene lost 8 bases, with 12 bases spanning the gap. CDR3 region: CASRRGYEAFF. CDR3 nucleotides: TGTGCCAGCCGAAGGGGGTACGAAGCTTTCTTT.

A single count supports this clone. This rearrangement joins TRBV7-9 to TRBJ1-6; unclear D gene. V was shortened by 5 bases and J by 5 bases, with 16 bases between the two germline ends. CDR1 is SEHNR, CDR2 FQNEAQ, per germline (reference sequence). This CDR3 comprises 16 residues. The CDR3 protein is CASSRLGGADNSPLHF. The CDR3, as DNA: TGTGCCAGCAGCCGCCTCGGAGGAGCGGATAATTCACCCCTCCACTTT.